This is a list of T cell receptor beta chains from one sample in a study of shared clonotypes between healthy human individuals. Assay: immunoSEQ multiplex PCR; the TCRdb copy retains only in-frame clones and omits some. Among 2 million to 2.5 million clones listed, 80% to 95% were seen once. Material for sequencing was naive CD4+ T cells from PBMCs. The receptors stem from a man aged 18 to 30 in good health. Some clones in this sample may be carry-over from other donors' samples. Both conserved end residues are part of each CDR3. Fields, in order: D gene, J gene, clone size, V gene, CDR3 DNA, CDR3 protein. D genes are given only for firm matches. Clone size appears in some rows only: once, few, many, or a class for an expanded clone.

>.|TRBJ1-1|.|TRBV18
TGTGCCAGCTCACCAGGGTTCACTGAAGCTTTCTTT
CASSPGFTEAFF
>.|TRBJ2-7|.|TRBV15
TGTGCCACCAGCAGAGATCAGCGATACGAGCAGTACTTC
CATSRDQRYEQYF
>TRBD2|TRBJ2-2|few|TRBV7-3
TGTGCCAGCAGCCCCTCGATAGCGGGAGCAACCGGGGAGCTGTTTTTT
CASSPSIAGATGELFF
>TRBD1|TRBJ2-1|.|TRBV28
TGTGCCAGCAGTTCCCAGGGGGCGGGACGCTACAATGAGCAGTTCTTC
CASSSQGAGRYNEQFF
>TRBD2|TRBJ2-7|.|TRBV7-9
TGTGCCAGCAGCTTCGGGAGGTTTGAGTACTTC
CASSFGRFEYF
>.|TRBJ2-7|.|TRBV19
TGTGCCAGTAGTAAGGGGATTAAGGGCGAGCAGTACTTC
CASSKGIKGEQYF
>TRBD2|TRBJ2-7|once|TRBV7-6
TGTGCCAGCAGCTTAGCTTCTACGTGGGAGGGCTCCTACGAGCAGTACTTC
CASSLASTWEGSYEQYF
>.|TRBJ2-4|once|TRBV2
TGTGCCAGCAGTGAGGGTAGGGGAGACATTCAGTACTTC
CASSEGRGDIQYF
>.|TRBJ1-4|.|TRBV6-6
TGTGCCAGCAGTCCTGTGCATGAAAAACTGTTTTTT
CASSPVHEKLFF
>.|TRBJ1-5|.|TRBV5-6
TGTGCCAGCAGCCGAACAGAATATAGCAATCAGCCCCAGCATTTT
CASSRTEYSNQPQHF
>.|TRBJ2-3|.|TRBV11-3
TGTGCCAGCAGCTTAGGGGGGCGGGGGAGCAGGGGCACAGATACGCAGTATTTT
CASSLGGRGSRGTDTQYF
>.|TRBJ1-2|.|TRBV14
TGTGCCAGCAGCCAACTGTCGGGGAGACTGAGTGGCTACACCTTC
CASSQLSGRLSGYTF
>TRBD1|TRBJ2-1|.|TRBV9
TGTGCCAGCAGCGAGACGGGACAGTCCTACAATGAGCAGTTCTTC
CASSETGQSYNEQFF
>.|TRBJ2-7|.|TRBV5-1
TGCGCCAGCAGCTTGGTCCAGGCTTCCTACGAGCAGTACTTC
CASSLVQASYEQYF
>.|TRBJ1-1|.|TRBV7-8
TGTGCCAGCAGCTTAGTTCGGACAGTCGCTGAAGCTTTCTTT
CASSLVRTVAEAFF
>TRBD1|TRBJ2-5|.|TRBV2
TGTGCCAGCAGTACAGGGGAAGAGACCCAGTACTTC
CASSTGEETQYF
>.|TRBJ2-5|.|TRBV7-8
TGTGCCAGCAGCCAGCGGAGGGATCGAGGAGAGACCCAGTACTTC
CASSQRRDRGETQYF
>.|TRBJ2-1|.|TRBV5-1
TGCGCCAGCAGCTTCCTAGGTGATAACAATGAGCAGTTCTTC
CASSFLGDNNEQFF
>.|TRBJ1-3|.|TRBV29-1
TGCAGCGTCAGCTCTGGAAACACCATATATTTT
CSVSSGNTIYF
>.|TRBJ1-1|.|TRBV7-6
TGTGCCAGCAGCTGGGGCAAGAACACTGAAGCTTTCTTT
CASSWGKNTEAFF
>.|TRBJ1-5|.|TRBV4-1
TGCGCCAGCAGCCAATCTAGCAGCTCCAATCAGCCCCAGCATTTT
CASSQSSSSNQPQHF
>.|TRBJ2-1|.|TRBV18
TGTGCCAGCTCCCTTCTTGGCGGGAACAATGAGCAGTTCTTC
CASSLLGGNNEQFF